The 3 T cell receptor beta chains below were found in one sample sequenced in a study of T cells after yellow fever vaccination. TCRdb itself ran the 5' RACE reads through MiXCR, one entry per CDR3 protein. The sample carries some 350,000 distinct CDR3 sequences, about 4% recorded once. Specimen: PBMCs, collected 5 days after the yellow fever booster vaccination. The origin of the receptors is a man aged 18 to 30 who received the YFV17D yellow fever vaccine.

In its sample, this clonotype was seen a few times. The V call is TRBV18, the J call TRBJ2-5; TRBD1 might be the D (5 bases). The CDR3 has 15 amino acids. Germline V gene lookup returns CDR1 KGHSH and CDR2 LQKENI. Trimming took off 6 bases at V and 5 bases at J, with 19 bases between the two ends. CDR3 residues: CASSPTRRDRETQYF. The CDR3 coding sequence is TGTGCCAGCTCTCCAACCCGCAGGGATAGGGAGACCCAGTACTTC. Together with reference TRBV18 and TRBJ2-5, the CDR3 gives the full variable domain: NAGVMQNPRHLVRRRGQEARLRCSPMKGHSHVYWYRQLPEEGLKFMVYLQKENIIDESGMPKERFSAEFPKEGPSILRIQQVVRGDSAAYFCASSPTRRDRETQYFGPGTRLLVL.

V is TRBV20-1 and J is TRBJ2-2, with unresolved D. V was pared by 3 bases and J by 7 bases, with 6 bases between. The CDR3 totals 11 residues. The germline gives CDR1 DFQATT, CDR2 SNEGSKA (reference sequence). DNA of the CDR3: TGCAGTGCTAGTGGACGCGGGGAGCTGTTTTTT. Its translation is CSASGRGELFF.

This clonotype has a count of ten or more. The V gene is TRBV24-1, the J gene TRBJ2-4, with TRBD1 identical over 10 bases. Per germline, CDR1 KGHDR and CDR2 SFDVKD. V gave up 6 bases and J gave up 7 bases; unmatched junction bases: 5. The CDR3 has 14 amino acids. DNA of the CDR3: TGTGCCACCAGTTCCAGGGACAGGGGCAACATTCAGTACTTC. Protein: CATSSRDRGNIQYF.